One sample yielded the 30 T cell receptor beta chains listed below, sequenced in a study of shared T cell receptors in the human thymus. Sequenced by immunoSEQ multiplex PCR; TCRdb stores in-frame clones only, minus some. The sample records hundreds of thousands of clones, around 87% being singletons. The data were also submitted as part of a second study, on human thymus T cells.

The specimen sequenced was thymocytes. These TCRs come from a boy under two years old with a congenital heart defect.

This clone appeared a few times. In DNA, the CDR3 is TGTGCCAGCTCACCAACAGGACAACCGAACACTGAAGCTTTCTTT. Protein product: CASSPTGQPNTEAFF. The V call is TRBV18, the J call TRBJ1-1; a weak D match, TRBD1 (5 bases). The CDR3 extends over 15 amino acids. V lost 2 bases and J lost 1, with 11 bases in between. Germline V lookup: CDR1 KGHSH, CDR2 LQKENI.

This clone occurred a few times. The CDR3: CASRPVVPGSGNTIYF. In DNA, the CDR3 is TGTGCCAGCAGGCCTGTTGTCCCCGGCTCTGGAAACACCATATATTTT. The chain is built from TRBV2 and TRBJ1-3; D is uncertain. The CDR3 length is 16 residues. CDR1 is SNHLY and CDR2 is FYNNEI in the germline V gene. The ends were cut back, 6 bases at V and 0 bases at J, with 15 bases in the middle.

For the CDR3, the DNA is TGTGCCAGCTCCCCGGGGACTAATAGCAATCAGCCCCAGCATTTT. Its translation: CASSPGTNSNQPQHF. The chain uses TRBV18 and TRBJ1-5, with a possible D match to TRBD1 (5 bases). Per germline, CDR1 KGHSH and CDR2 LQKENI. There are 15 residues in the CDR3. Between the trimmed V and J ends, which lost 6 bases and 0 bases, there was a span of 12 bases.

V gene TRBV7-8 combines with J gene TRBJ2-7, with 7 positions matching TRBD1. With 5 bases clipped from V and 4 bases from J, the junction kept 8 bases outside the gene matches. The CDR3 spans 14 residues. Germline V gives CDR1 SGHVS, CDR2 FQNEAQ. The CDR3 loop reads CASSKTGFVYEQYF. CDR3 coding DNA: TGTGCCAGCAGCAAGACAGGGTTTGTATACGAGCAGTACTTC.

CDR3 region: CASSRGNEQYF. The CDR3 nucleotides read TGCGCCAGCAGTCGAGGGAACGAGCAGTACTTC. This chain uses TRBV5-1 with TRBJ2-7, with D possibly being TRBD2 (5 bases). This CDR3 has 11 amino acids. Trimming pared 5 bases from V and 5 bases from J, leaving 8 bases between. Germline CDR1 is SGHRS and CDR2 is YFSETQ.

The chain carries TRBV5-1 and TRBJ2-1; 12 positions agree with TRBD2. This CDR3 has 16 amino acids. J gave up 7 bases and V 1 base, and 6 bases lay outside the gene matches. Germline values: CDR1 SGHRS, CDR2 YFSETQ. The chain's CDR3 is CASSLRTSGVGNEQFF. The CDR3 DNA sequence: TGCGCCAGCAGCTTGAGGACTAGCGGGGTTGGAAATGAGCAGTTCTTC. Full variable domain (remainder filled in from reference TRBV5-1 and TRBJ2-1): KAGVTQTPRYLIKTRGQQVTLSCSPISGHRSVSWYQQTPGQGLQFLFEYFSETQRNKGNFPGRFSGRQFSNSRSEMNVSTLELGDSALYLCASSLRTSGVGNEQFFGPGTRLTVL.

The chain employs TRBV28 and TRBJ2-7; D might be TRBD1 (5 bases). Germline V CDR1 and CDR2: MDHEN, SYDVKM. V shed 2 bases and J shed 5 bases, with 19 bases lying between them. This CDR3 has 16 residues. The CDR3 coding sequence is TGTGCCAGCAGTTTAGGCAGGGCTGTTCTATTCCACGAGCAGTACTTC. Amino acid sequence: CASSLGRAVLFHEQYF.

V usage is TRBV5-6 and J usage is TRBJ2-3, with D perhaps matching TRBD2 (5 bases). This CDR3 is built from 15 residues. The germline gives CDR1 SGHDT, CDR2 YYEEEE. Trimming left V 4 bases short and J 9 bases short, with 21 bases between. As DNA, the CDR3 is TGTGCCAGCAGCCCTGGGTGGGAGTTAGCGAGGACGCAGTATTTT. The encoded protein is CASSPGWELARTQYF.

The table lists this clone with a few counts. The rearrangement uses TRBV2 and TRBJ1-1; D uncertain. This CDR3 is built from 14 residues. Trimming pared 6 bases from V and 2 bases from J, leaving 13 bases between. Germline V gene data show CDR1 as SNHLY and CDR2 as FYNNEI. CDR3 amino acids: CASSPRGSNTEAFF. In DNA, the CDR3 is TGTGCCAGCAGCCCCCGTGGTAGCAACACTGAAGCTTTCTTT.

The chain couples TRBV27 to TRBJ1-2; 10 bases are shared with TRBD1. V dropped 5 bases and J dropped 6; count of bases not matched to a gene: 12. Per the germline V gene, CDR1 is MNHEY and CDR2 is SMNVEV (reference sequence). The CDR3 covers 16 residues. DNA for the CDR3: TGTGCCAGCAGTATAAAGTGGGACAGGGGATTCGATGGCTACACCTTC. Residues: CASSIKWDRGFDGYTF.

The rearrangement links TRBV28 to TRBJ1-4, with 8 bases aligning to TRBD1. V gave up 6 bases and J gave up 4 bases; unmatched junction bases: 7. The CDR3 is made up of 15 amino acids. Germline values: CDR1 MDHEN, CDR2 SYDVKM. The chain's CDR3 is CASSFPGQVNEKLFF. The CDR3 DNA is TGTGCCAGCAGCTTTCCGGGACAGGTTAATGAAAAACTGTTTTTT.

This sequence joins TRBV15 and TRBJ1-3; D is uncertain. The length of the CDR3 is 12 residues. Trimming took 5 bases from V and 0 from J, leaving 2 bases between them. Germline V gives CDR1 LNHNV, CDR2 YYDKDF (reference sequence). CDR3 sequence reads: CATSRSGNTIYF. The DNA of the CDR3 is TGTGCCACCAGCCGCTCTGGAAACACCATATATTTT.

The chain is built from TRBV5-6 and TRBJ2-7; D might be TRBD1 (6 bases). The CDR3 loop spans 13 amino acids. V shed 0 bases and J shed 5 bases, with 9 bases lying between them. Germline-derived CDR1 and CDR2 are SGHDT and YYEEEE. The CDR3 loop is CASSLDRDDEQYF. The CDR3, as DNA: TGTGCCAGCAGCTTGGACAGGGACGACGAGCAGTACTTC.

A few counts support this clone. The chain has TRBV5-5 and TRBJ1-4; a weak D match, TRBD1 (5 bases). This CDR3 has 14 amino acids. Per the germline V gene, CDR1 is SGHKS and CDR2 is YYEKEE (reference sequence). The V end was cut by 5 bases, the J end by 7 bases, with 15 bases between. The CDR3 spells CASRGQGSGEKLFF. In nucleotides, the CDR3 is TGTGCCAGCAGGGGCCAGGGTTCCGGTGAAAAACTGTTTTTT.

The chain carries TRBV27 and TRBJ2-3, with 14 bases matching TRBD2. Germline V gene sequence: CDR1 MNHEY, CDR2 SMNVEV (reference sequence). The CDR3 loop spans 16 amino acids. Trimming cost V 4 bases and J 6 bases; bases outside gene matches: 6. The CDR3 bases are TGTGCCAGCAGTTCTCGACTAGCGGGGGGGACTGATACGCAGTATTTT. Translating gives CASSSRLAGGTDTQYF.

The V and J genes are TRBV18 and TRBJ1-4; D not resolved. Looked up from germline, CDR1 is KGHSH and CDR2 is LQKENI. The CDR3 is 13 residues long. V was trimmed by 2 bases and J by 8 bases, leaving 9 bases between them. CDR3 nucleotide sequence: TGTGCCAGCTCACCAGGGCCGGGGGAAAAACTGTTTTTT. Translated: CASSPGPGEKLFF.

V gene TRBV25-1 combines with J gene TRBJ2-5, with 12 bases matching TRBD2. Germline V lookup: CDR1 MGHDK, CDR2 SYGVNS. The length of the CDR3 is 17 residues. J was trimmed by 4 bases and V by 3 bases; bases with no gene match: 9. CDR3 in DNA: TGTGCCAGCAGTGACCCTAGACTAGCGGGAGTGTCAGAGACCCAGTACTTC. It yields the protein CASSDPRLAGVSETQYF.

The chain employs TRBV2 and TRBJ2-3, with TRBD2 identical over 7 bases. This CDR3 has 15 residues. Germline V gene lookup returns CDR1 SNHLY and CDR2 FYNNEI. With V trimmed by 5 bases and J by 5 bases, 10 bases remained unmatched. The CDR3, as DNA: TGTGCCAGCAGTCGAAGCGGGGCCTCCGTAGATACGCAGTATTTT. Amino acid sequence: CASSRSGASVDTQYF.

The chain combines TRBV28 with TRBJ1-4; 10 nucleotides match TRBD1. This CDR3 is 15 amino acids long. V shed 4 bases, J shed 6 bases, and the junction held 5 bases outside the gene matches. The V gene's germline CDR1 is MDHEN and CDR2 SYDVKM. CDR3 sequence reads: CASSSLTGGDEKLFF. As DNA, the CDR3 is TGTGCCAGCAGTTCATTGACAGGGGGCGATGAAAAACTGTTTTTT.

V and J are TRBV11-2 and TRBJ2-1, with 8 bases aligning to TRBD2. With V trimmed by 2 bases and J by 6 bases, 12 bases remained unmatched. Germline CDR1 SGHAT, CDR2 FQNNGV. The CDR3 consists of 17 residues. The CDR3 region has the DNA TGTGCCAGCAGCTTAAGGTCTGGAGCGGGGGTACCCAATGAGCAGTTCTTC. It specifies CASSLRSGAGVPNEQFF. Filled out from reference TRBV11-2 and TRBJ2-1, the complete variable domain reads EAGVAQSPRYKIIEKRQSVAFWCNPISGHATLYWYQQILGQGPKLLIQFQNNGVVDDSQLPKDRFSAERLKGVDSTLKIQPAKLEDSAVYLCASSLRSGAGVPNEQFFGPGTRLTVL.

This chain connects TRBV10-1 to TRBJ2-5; TRBD2 aligns across 12 bases. The germline V gene has CDR1 WNHNN and CDR2 SYGVQD (reference sequence). The trim removed 6 bases at V and 7 bases at J, leaving 9 bases unmatched. CDR3 length: 15 amino acids. CDR3 sequence: CASRLAGGPRGTQYF. The CDR3, as DNA: TGCGCCAGCAGACTAGCGGGAGGCCCTCGTGGGACCCAGTACTTC.

The CDR3 protein is CASSPRNDRDSSGANVLTF. Here the CDR3 DNA reads TGCGCCAGCAGCCCCCGAAATGACAGGGACAGCTCTGGGGCCAACGTCCTGACTTTC. The chain couples TRBV4-3 to TRBJ2-6; 7 nucleotides line up with TRBD1. CDR1 is LGHNA, CDR2 YSLEER, per germline. This CDR3 is built from 19 residues. Trimming at V came to 4 bases and at J to 0 bases, leaving 12 bases not matched to a gene.

The chain is built from TRBV27 and TRBJ1-2, with TRBD1 matching over 7 bases. With V trimmed by 5 bases and J by 8 bases, 5 bases remained unmatched. The CDR3 contains 12 residues. Per the germline V gene, CDR1 is MNHEY and CDR2 is SMNVEV (reference sequence). The CDR3 reads CASSRGGGGYTF. In DNA form, the CDR3 reads TGTGCCAGCAGTAGAGGGGGCGGAGGCTACACCTTC.

The chain couples TRBV4-1 to TRBJ1-2, with a tentative D call TRBD1 (5 bases). This CDR3 spans 15 amino acids. Germline CDR1 reads MGHRA; CDR2 reads YSYEKL. V was cut by 2 bases and J by 2 bases, with 12 bases left in between. CDR3 coding DNA: TGCGCCAGCAGCCAAACGGACGGGGGAAACTATGGCTACACCTTC. Residues: CASSQTDGGNYGYTF.

The count of this clone is one. The chain joins TRBV4-3 to TRBJ2-3, with 8 nucleotides matching TRBD2. Losses at the gene ends were 0 bases for V and 6 bases for J; bases not matched to a gene: 17. Germline V gene data show CDR1 as LGHNA and CDR2 as YSLEER. CDR3 length equals 19 residues. CDR3 sequence reads: CASSQERTMGLVVWDTQYF. The CDR3 DNA reads TGCGCCAGCAGCCAAGAAAGAACGATGGGACTAGTGGTTTGGGATACGCAGTATTTT.

V and J are TRBV7-2 and TRBJ1-5, with TRBD1 as a possible D gene (5 bases). This CDR3 is 19 amino acids long. The germline CDR1 and CDR2 sequences are SGHTA and FQGNSA. V lost 2 bases and J 0 bases, leaving 20 bases between the germline ends. The CDR3: CASSLTPCRGVNSNQPQHF. The DNA for the CDR3 is TGTGCCAGCAGCTTAACCCCCTGTCGGGGGGTGAATAGCAATCAGCCCCAGCATTTT.

The chain has TRBV28 and TRBJ2-5; 8 nucleotides line up with TRBD1. The J segment lost 0 bases and the V segment lost 5 bases, leaving 5 bases of the junction unmatched. Germline loops: CDR1 MDHEN, CDR2 SYDVKM. This CDR3 is built from 15 residues. The DNA for the CDR3 is TGTGCCAGCAGTCCAGACAGGGGCAACCAAGAGACCCAGTACTTC. Amino acid sequence: CASSPDRGNQETQYF.

The chain uses TRBV28 and TRBJ2-7; 12 bases are shared with TRBD2. Unmatched junction bases numbered 2, after V lost 5 bases and J lost 3 bases. Germline V lookup: CDR1 MDHEN, CDR2 SYDVKM. This CDR3 region has 14 residues. In DNA, the CDR3 is TGTGCCAGCAGTGGACTAGCGGGGTACTACGAGCAGTACTTC. As protein: CASSGLAGYYEQYF.

The chain couples TRBV6-5 to TRBJ2-3; no clear D. The germline gives CDR1 MNHEY, CDR2 SVGAGI. Trimming pared 10 bases from V and 1 base from J, leaving 15 bases between. The CDR3 spans 14 residues. CDR3 protein: CAISPWPRTDTQYF. The CDR3 nucleotides are TGTGCCATTAGCCCGTGGCCCCGCACAGATACGCAGTATTTT.

This chain connects TRBV28 to TRBJ2-7, with TRBD1 identical over 10 bases. The CDR3 runs to 13 residues. Germline V gene data show CDR1 as MDHEN and CDR2 as SYDVKM. The V and J ends lost 8 bases and 4 bases, in that order; junction bases with no gene match: 5. Here the CDR3 reads CASAGTGVYEQYF. As DNA, the CDR3 is TGTGCCAGCGCGGGGACAGGGGTTTACGAGCAGTACTTC.